The 21 T cell receptor beta chains in this list originate from one sample, sequenced in a study of blood T cell repertoires in COVID-19. The repertoire was sequenced with immunoSEQ multiplex PCR; TCRdb's copy has only in-frame clones and lacks some. The sample includes 15,000 to 20,000 clones, 86% seen only once; the top ten take about 16%. The sequencing sample was made of peripheral blood. Receptors were obtained from a human donor with active COVID-19. The donor label of this sample is uncertain.

The chain joins TRBV14 to TRBJ2-7; 7 positions agree with TRBD2. J gave up 3 bases and V 0 bases, and 8 bases lay outside the gene matches. The CDR3 has 16 amino acids. Per the germline V gene, CDR1 is SGHDN and CDR2 is FVKESK. CDR3 sequence: CASSQDRQRGIYEQYF. The CDR3 DNA reads TGTGCCAGCAGCCAAGATCGTCAGCGGGGTATCTACGAGCAGTACTTC.

As regards this clone: Additional DNA sequences in this sample encode the identical CDR3. The J gene is TRBJ2-7, the V gene TRBV9, with D tentatively TRBD2 (5 bases). The CDR3 spans 14 residues. The V end was cut by 2 bases, the J end by 2 bases, with 11 bases between. Germline CDR1 SGDLS, CDR2 YYNGEE. The CDR3 region has the DNA TGTGCCAGCAGCGTTACCGGGATCCCCTACGAGCAGTACTTC. Encoded protein: CASSVTGIPYEQYF.

This sequence joins TRBV27 and TRBJ2-7; D unclear. Per germline, CDR1 MNHEY and CDR2 SMNVEV (reference sequence). Between the trimmed V and J ends, which lost 5 bases and 0 bases, there was a span of 8 bases. CDR3 length: 13 residues. For the CDR3, the DNA is TGTGCCAGCAGTCCCACGAGCTCCTACGAGCAGTACTTC. This gives the protein CASSPTSSYEQYF.

The chain carries TRBV4-2 and TRBJ2-3; 10 bases match TRBD2. Trimming took 0 bases from V and 6 from J; bases not matched to a gene: 6. Germline CDR1 reads LGHNA; CDR2 reads YNFKEQ. CDR3 size: 16 residues. CDR3 loop: CASSQDISGGADTQYF. CDR3 DNA sequence: TGTGCCAGCAGCCAAGATATCAGCGGGGGGGCTGATACGCAGTATTTT.

The chain recombines TRBV29-1 with TRBJ1-4, with D perhaps TRBD1 (5 bases). The length of the CDR3 is 14 residues. V lost 3 bases to trimming and J lost 5 bases, with 13 bases between them. Germline CDR1 SQVTM, CDR2 ANQGSEA. CDR3 region: CSVDRVGSNEKLFF. CDR3 nucleotide sequence: TGCAGCGTTGACAGGGTTGGGTCCAATGAAAAACTGTTTTTT.

The chain combines TRBV5-6 with TRBJ1-2; D might be TRBD1 (6 bases). From germline, CDR1 is SGHDT and CDR2 YYEEEE. This CDR3 has 13 amino acids. The ends were cut back, 3 bases at V and 7 bases at J, with 13 bases in the middle. CDR3 nucleotides: TGTGCCAGCAGCTGGGGGGGCCGGGGTGGCTACACCTTC. Encoded protein: CASSWGGRGGYTF.

This clone has just one count. The gene calls are TRBV7-2 and TRBJ2-5; 7 bases map to TRBD1. Germline CDR1 is SGHTA and CDR2 is FQGNSA. This CDR3 is 14 amino acids long. V trimming: 5 bases; J trimming: 5 bases; junction bases outside the gene matches: 8. CDR3 in DNA: TGTGCCAGCAGCCTCCAGAGGGGGCGGGAGACCCAGTACTTC. The encoded protein is CASSLQRGRETQYF.

The rearrangement uses TRBV21-1 and TRBJ2-7; the table's D gene call, TRBD2, was not cross checked with the DNA. TRBV21-1 is designated a pseudogene. The CDR3 contains 14 residues. Here the CDR3 reads CASSIGGGGNEQYF. In nucleotides, the CDR3 is TGTGCCAGCAGCATCGGGGGGGGCGGTAACGAGCAGTACTTC.

The chain combines TRBV6-5 with TRBJ2-7; TRBD1 is a possible D gene (6 bases). V shed 2 bases and J shed 2 bases, with 13 bases lying between them. The CDR3 length is 15 residues. CDR1 and CDR2 (germline): MNHEY, SVGAGI. The CDR3 spells CASSYLRGSAYEQYF. In DNA, the CDR3 is TGTGCCAGCAGTTACCTCAGGGGCTCGGCCTACGAGCAGTACTTC.

The J gene is TRBJ1-4, the V gene TRBV7-9; D is possibly TRBD1 (5 bases). The V gene's germline CDR1 is SEHNR and CDR2 FQNEAQ (reference sequence). V was trimmed by 3 bases and J by 8 bases, leaving 10 bases between them. This CDR3 contains 13 residues. The CDR3 bases are TGTGCCAGCAGCTTCGGGGGTTTGGAAAAACTGTTTTTT. The encoded protein is CASSFGGLEKLFF.

The V call is TRBV9, the J call TRBJ1-2, with 7 bases lining up with TRBD1. Germline-derived CDR1 and CDR2 are SGDLS and YYNGEE. There are 15 residues in the CDR3. After removal of 3 bases from V and 0 bases from J, the junction contained 5 bases not matched to a gene. The CDR3 DNA sequence: TGTGCCAGCAGCGCGACTACAGGGGCTAACTATGGCTACACCTTC. Protein product: CASSATTGANYGYTF. The variable domain in full, with the rest retrieved from reference TRBV9 and TRBJ1-2, is DSGVTQTPKHLITATGQRVTLRCSPRSGDLSVYWYQQSLDQGLQFLIQYYNGEERAKGNILERFSAQQFPDLHSELNLSSLELGDSALYFCASSATTGANYGYTFGSGTRLTVV.

The rearrangement uses TRBV7-9 and TRBJ2-3, with TRBD2 matching 7 bases. Germline CDR1 reads SEHNR; CDR2 reads FQNEAQ (reference sequence). V dropped 4 bases and J dropped 4; count of bases not matched to a gene: 2. CDR3 length: 13 residues. The DNA of the CDR3 is TGTGCCAGCAGCTCGCTAGCGGCAGATACGCAGTATTTT. It is translated as CASSSLAADTQYF.

The V gene is TRBV9, the J gene TRBJ1-2; D is unclear. The V end lost 4 bases, the J end lost 5 bases, and 15 bases lay between the germline ends. Per germline, CDR1 SGDLS and CDR2 YYNGEE. This CDR3 spans 14 amino acids. The CDR3 sequence: CASSPDRQTYGYTF. The CDR3 DNA follows: TGTGCCAGCAGCCCAGACCGGCAGACATATGGCTACACCTTC.

The chain uses TRBV27 and TRBJ2-3; the D gene is possibly TRBD2 (6 bases). The CDR3 is made up of 19 amino acids. The germline V gene has CDR1 MNHEY and CDR2 SMNVEV (reference sequence). Trimming shortened V by 7 bases and J by 2 bases, and 28 bases separated the two germline ends. The CDR3 DNA is TGTGCCAGCACCGACCTATCTAGCGTGGGTAATGATGACACAGATACGCAGTATTTT. Translated, it gives CASTDLSSVGNDDTDTQYF.

The rearrangement links TRBV5-5 to TRBJ2-5, with D possibly matching TRBD1 (5 bases). V dropped 0 bases and J dropped 5 bases, with 14 bases sitting between them. Germline CDR1 and CDR2: SGHKS and YYEKEE (reference sequence). The CDR3 runs 15 residues. CDR3 sequence reads: CASSLAPGRQETQYF. CDR3 sequence (DNA): TGTGCCAGCAGCTTGGCCCCAGGGCGTCAGGAGACCCAGTACTTC.

This clone was recorded only once. The CDR3 region is CASSIAGTKNIQYF. CDR3 nucleotides: TGTGCCAGTAGTATAGCCGGGACTAAGAACATTCAGTACTTC. This sequence joins TRBV19 and TRBJ2-4; 7 nucleotides align to TRBD2. CDR1 is LNHDA and CDR2 is SQIVND in the germline V gene (reference sequence). V trimming: 1 base; J trimming: 7 bases; junction bases outside the gene matches: 4. The CDR3 consists of 14 residues.

The genes are TRBV4-1 and TRBJ1-2, with D possibly matching TRBD1 (5 bases). V gave up 6 bases and J gave up 0 bases, with 17 bases separating them. The CDR3 covers 16 residues. Germline V CDR1 and CDR2: MGHRA, YSYEKL. The CDR3 loop is CASRPPGRGANYGYTF. In DNA, the CDR3 is TGCGCCAGCAGACCACCGGGGCGGGGAGCTAACTATGGCTACACCTTC.

The chain uses TRBV7-9 and TRBJ2-2; D not resolved. The CDR3 extends over 16 amino acids. With 5 bases removed from V and 4 bases from J, the gap between germline ends came to 17 bases. CDR1 and CDR2 from the germline V gene are SEHNR and FQNEAQ (reference sequence). The CDR3 region is CASSPHLLEITGELFF. The CDR3 DNA is TGTGCCAGCAGCCCCCACCTCCTAGAGATCACCGGGGAGCTGTTTTTT.

The V gene is TRBV9, the J gene TRBJ1-5; a possible D gene is TRBD1 (6 bases). This CDR3 has 14 residues. CDR1 SGDLS and CDR2 YYNGEE come from the germline V gene. V lost 0 bases and J 5 bases, leaving 9 bases between the germline ends. This CDR3 reads CASSVAGADQPQHF. The CDR3 DNA is TGTGCCAGCAGCGTAGCAGGGGCGGATCAGCCCCAGCATTTT.

By frequency in the sample, this clone is medium-sized (0.01 to 0.1%). The chain has TRBV3-1 (or the pseudogene TRBV3-2) and TRBJ1-2; no firm D call. The CDR3 loop spans 15 amino acids. V was shortened by 0 bases and J by 1 base, with 9 bases between the two germline ends. CDR1 and CDR2 from the germline V gene are LGHDT and YNNKEL (reference sequence). The CDR3 bases are TGTGCCAGCAGCCAAGATCTTAACAGTAACTATGGCTACACCTTC. It specifies CASSQDLNSNYGYTF.

V and J are TRBV7-9 and TRBJ1-1; 9 bases align to TRBD1. The CDR3 contains 16 residues. Germline V lookup: CDR1 SEHNR, CDR2 FQNEAQ (reference sequence). After removal of 5 bases from V and 3 bases from J, the junction contained 10 bases not matched to a gene. In DNA form, the CDR3 reads TGTGCCAGCAGCGGATACAGGGGGCGCGGGGACACTGAAGCTTTCTTT. It encodes CASSGYRGRGDTEAFF.